This TCR beta chain was captured by sequencing in a study of PD-L1 blockade in urothelial cancer (dated by TCRdb to about 2017). Background on the whole study: Therapy was started around 2014 for all patients, and atezolizumab 1,200 mg was administered intravenously every 3 weeks. Blood samples gave a median of around 130,000 T cells and approximately 80,000 unique TCRs, with a median clonality of approximately 0.08. An ECOG performance status of 0 or 1 was recorded for the patients, and 0 to 3 prior chemotherapy regimens had been received by the patients. Somatic, immune and clinical correlates of response to PD-L1 blockade with atezolizumab in urothelial cancer were the focus of an exploratory multi-omic analysis. Pretreatment blood TCR-seq was available for twenty-nine patients, at least one posttreatment blood collection was obtained for roughly 25 patients, and tumor TCR-seq was available for roughly 25 patients. Durable clinical benefit was defined as a progression-free survival longer than 6 months, and TCR features were additionally tested against progression-free survival and overall survival. Under 10 patients reached durable clinical benefit, while 15 to 25 patients did not. About 85% of the roughly 29 patients were identified as males with urothelial cancer of bladder origin, and a prior smoking history was reported by 18 of 29 patients. Pretreatment tumor samples, along with matched peripheral blood serially collected before and after atezolizumab treatment, were subjected to TCR sequencing. Blood samples were analyzed at two time points: 3 weeks after treatment start (second dose) and 6 weeks after treatment start. In the same patients who had TCR sequencing, pretreatment tumors also underwent whole exome sequencing and RNA sequencing.

Germline trimming amounts to 5 bases on V and 5 bases on J, with 12 as the count of junction bases outside the gene matches. CDR3 length: 15 amino acids, cysteine to phenylalanine. Solely the CDR3 DNA is kept, with 45 bases framed from the first base. CDR1 and CDR2 were assigned from the germline V gene (reference sequence) as MNHEY and SMNVEV. To estimate absolute template abundance from read counts, synthetic TCR analog templates were spiked into each PCR. The immunoSEQ assay was used to amplify TCRbeta CDR3 regions from genomic DNA with bias-controlled V and J gene primers. Rearranged TCRbeta segments were sequenced at approximately 20X coverage. As for the authors' bioinformatics: Sequencing errors were corrected by clustering, and CDR3s were annotated against IMGT so that V, D and J genes could be assigned. Downstream analyses used only productive TCRbeta rearrangements, leaving out any out-of-frame or stop-codon sequences. Clonality was calculated as one minus the Shannon entropy normalized by the log of the number of unique productive sequences. Fisher's exact test with Benjamini-Hochberg correction, at a threshold of adjusted p below 0.01, was used to find clones that differed between time points or between blood and tumor. Sourced from immuneACCESS, this table was stored by TCRdb with only in-frame sequences that have V and J called. A share of the clones is absent; for the studies checked, an unresolved V gene accounts for under half, and the remainder has no known explanation. V and J calls plus clone size are reproduced from that table; the DNA served to infer D and trimming. In all, the sample holds approximately 48,000 clones, and approximately 83% of those were seen once. 16% of the sample lies in the top ten.

Here is what the overall study found, with its caveats: Because of the small sample size (n ≈ 29) and the many exploratory analyses performed, the results are intended to be regarded as hypothesis-generating. Improved progression-free and overall survival was associated with having pretreatment peripheral blood TCR clonality below the median. Patients with durable benefit showed greater expansion of tumor-associated TCR clones in peripheral blood 3 weeks after starting treatment (n ≈ 21, p = 0.022).

As for this clone: The antigen it recognizes is unknown. The record has no base qualities; no much larger clone is one base away.

The cohort included 29 patients with locally advanced or metastatic urothelial carcinoma who were treated at Memorial Sloan Kettering on a trial protocol. Peripheral blood mononuclear cells were collected pretreatment and during treatment, with between 1 and 8 total time points obtained per patient. The Qiagen DNeasy Blood extraction kit was used to purify genomic DNA from total PBMCs and tumor samples. Collected pretreatment and during treatment, PBMCs were isolated and stored as previously described. The sample in question was PBMCs, obtained around atezolizumab (anti-PD-L1) treatment. This receptor was taken from a man aged 55 to 70 with urothelial cancer. The chain uses TRBV27 and TRBJ2-7; the central 7 bases match TRBD1. The CDR3 region: CASSPGQTGRNEQYF. Here is the DNA: TGTGCCAGCAGTCCGGGACAGACTGGCCGTAACGAGCAGTACTTC.